These T cell receptor beta chains were read from a single sample in a study of Ad26.COV2.S vaccination and SARS-CoV-2 variants. The repertoire was sequenced with immunoSEQ multiplex PCR; TCRdb's copy has only in-frame clones and lacks some. This table holds around 300,000 clones, around 89% found once. The starting material was peripheral blood, obtained in a trial of Ad26.COV2.S vaccine versus placebo. The receptor set was obtained from a person between 18 and 59 years old who received the Ad26.COV2.S COVID-19 vaccine or a placebo. Each CDR3 is given with its conserved first and last residue. A D gene is named only where the DNA matches it firmly. Clone size is given for some rows only: seen once, a few or many times, or a class if the clone is expanded.

abundance	v_gene	j_gene	d_gene	CDR3aa	CDR3nt
-	TRBV12-3/TRBV12-4	TRBJ2-5	-	CASSLWFETQYF	TGTGCCAGCAGTTTATGGTTCGAGACCCAGTACTTC
-	TRBV6-6	TRBJ1-6	TRBD1	CASSLTTGTGESPLHF	TGTGCCAGCAGTCTTACTACCGGGACAGGGGAATCACCCCTCCACTTT
-	TRBV6-1	TRBJ2-7	TRBD2	CASSDYSAVREGMYF	TGTGCCAGCAGTGATTACAGTGCTGTGCGGGAGGGAATGTACTTC
-	TRBV12-3/TRBV12-4	TRBJ1-2	-	CASSNAGLVYTF	TGTGCCAGCAGTAATGCCGGACTAGTCTACACCTTC
-	TRBV4-3	TRBJ1-2	-	CASSQDLGRSNYGYTF	TGCGCCAGCAGCCAAGATTTGGGGCGAAGTAACTATGGCTACACCTTC
few	TRBV4-1	TRBJ2-7	TRBD1	CASSSGTAYEQYF	TGCGCCAGCAGCTCCGGGACAGCCTACGAGCAGTACTTC
-	TRBV19	TRBJ1-3	-	CASRPPTGTLSGNTIYF	TGTGCCAGTAGGCCCCCGACCGGAACGCTGTCTGGAAACACCATATATTTT
-	TRBV27	TRBJ1-2	TRBD1	CASSPRAGGLFPVYGYTF	TGTGCCAGCAGCCCTAGGGCAGGGGGATTATTCCCCGTCTATGGCTACACCTTC
-	TRBV11-2	TRBJ2-1	TRBD2	CASSLVRAGGGNEQFF	TGTGCCAGCAGCTTAGTTAGGGCGGGAGGAGGGAATGAGCAGTTCTTC
-	TRBV7-2	TRBJ2-5	-	CASSLGGTLRETQYF	TGTGCCAGCAGCTTAGGGGGCACATTGCGGGAGACCCAGTACTTC
-	TRBV18	TRBJ1-2	-	CASSPLVLHREANYGYTF	TGTGCCAGCTCACCACTCGTCCTTCACAGGGAAGCTAACTATGGCTACACCTTC
-	TRBV15	TRBJ2-1	TRBD1	CATSGRDRDYNEQFF	TGTGCCACCAGCGGAAGGGACAGGGACTACAATGAGCAGTTCTTC
-	TRBV7-9	TRBJ1-1	-	CASSLARGLDTEAFF	TGTGCCAGCAGCTTAGCCCGGGGGCTGGACACTGAAGCTTTCTTT
few	TRBV29-1	TRBJ2-1	TRBD2	CSVSGRVYNEQFF	TGCAGCGTGAGCGGGAGGGTCTACAATGAGCAGTTCTTC
-	TRBV9	TRBJ1-6	-	CASSGRDGRAGNSPLHF	TGTGCCAGCAGCGGGCGGGACGGACGAGCGGGTAATTCACCCCTCCACTTT
-	TRBV24-1	TRBJ2-7	-	CATSADGYEQYF	TGTGCCACCAGTGCAGATGGCTACGAGCAGTACTTC
-	TRBV19	TRBJ2-2	-	CASSIIQGMAGELFF	TGTGCCAGTAGTATTATACAGGGAATGGCCGGGGAGCTGTTTTTT
-	TRBV11-2	TRBJ2-1	TRBD2	CASSSIKLAGVRVEQFF	TGTGCCAGCAGCTCAATAAAACTAGCGGGAGTTCGTGTTGAGCAGTTCTTC